The T cell receptor (beta chain) under discussion was sequenced for a study of T cells in localized non-small cell lung cancer. The CDR3 runs 15 residues. Repertoires were generated with immunoSEQ multiplex PCR, while TCRdb's copy carries only in-frame clones and drops some. The data hold under 3,000 clones, with roughly 36% observed a single time. Regarding the study as a whole: Highest T cell clonality was seen in uninvolved adjacent lung, surpassing that measured in tumor.

This clone appeared a few times. The antigen is unknown. The clonotype comes from a male donor at least 60 years old with stage II squamous cell lung carcinoma. The J gene is TRBJ1-6, the V gene TRBV7-5. TRBV7-5 is tagged as a pseudogene. The sample in question was lymph node tissue, obtained before any cancer treatment. This CDR3 is CASSLSKQGGSPLHF. CDR3 DNA sequence: TGTGCCAGCAGCTTGAGTAAGCAGGGGGGGTCACCCCTCCACTTT.